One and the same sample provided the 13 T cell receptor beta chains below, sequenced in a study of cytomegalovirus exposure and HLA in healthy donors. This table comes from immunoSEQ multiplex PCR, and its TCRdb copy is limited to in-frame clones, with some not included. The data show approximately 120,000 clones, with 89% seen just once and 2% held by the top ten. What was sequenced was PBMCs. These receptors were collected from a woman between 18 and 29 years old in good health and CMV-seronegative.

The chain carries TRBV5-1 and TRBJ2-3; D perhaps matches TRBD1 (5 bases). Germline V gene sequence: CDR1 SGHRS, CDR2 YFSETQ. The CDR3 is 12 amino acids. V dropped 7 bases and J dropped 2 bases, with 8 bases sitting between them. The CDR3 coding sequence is TGCGCCAGCCGTGGGGCCACAGATACGCAGTATTTT. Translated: CASRGATDTQYF.

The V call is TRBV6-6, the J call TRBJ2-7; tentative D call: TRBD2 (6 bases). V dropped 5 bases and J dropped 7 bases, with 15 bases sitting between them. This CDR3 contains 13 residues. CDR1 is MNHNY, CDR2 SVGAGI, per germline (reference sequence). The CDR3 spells CASSPGWREEQYF. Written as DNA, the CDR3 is TGTGCCAGCAGTCCCGGATGGAGGGAGGAGCAGTACTTC.

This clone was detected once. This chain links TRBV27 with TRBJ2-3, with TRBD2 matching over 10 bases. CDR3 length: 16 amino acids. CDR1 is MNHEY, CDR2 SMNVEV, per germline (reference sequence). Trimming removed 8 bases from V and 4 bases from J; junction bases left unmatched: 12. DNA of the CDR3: TGTGCCAGCCGTCTAGCGGGAGAGGGGTTTCCAGATACGCAGTATTTT. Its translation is CASRLAGEGFPDTQYF.

Written as DNA, the CDR3 is TGTGCCAGCAGTGAAAAAACAGGGGGCCCCTACGAGCAGTACTTC. This sequence encodes CASSEKTGGPYEQYF. The V and J genes are TRBV6-1 and TRBJ2-7; the match to TRBD1 covers 9 bases. This CDR3 is 15 amino acids long. V shed 2 bases and J 2 bases; nucleotides not matched to a gene: 4. From germline, CDR1 is MNHNS and CDR2 SASEGT.

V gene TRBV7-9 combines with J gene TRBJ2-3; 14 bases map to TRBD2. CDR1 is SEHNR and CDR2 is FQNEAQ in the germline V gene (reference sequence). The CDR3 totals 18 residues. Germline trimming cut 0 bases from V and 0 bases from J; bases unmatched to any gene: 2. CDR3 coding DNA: TGTGCCAGCAGCTTAGCGACTAGCGGGAGGGGAAGCACAGATACGCAGTATTTT. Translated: CASSLATSGRGSTDTQYF.

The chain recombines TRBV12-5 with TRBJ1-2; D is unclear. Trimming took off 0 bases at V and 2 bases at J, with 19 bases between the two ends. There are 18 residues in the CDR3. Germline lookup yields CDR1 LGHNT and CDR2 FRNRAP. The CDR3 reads CASGLVRSAYGGNYGYTF. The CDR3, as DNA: TGTGCTAGTGGTTTGGTACGGTCGGCGTACGGCGGGAACTATGGCTACACCTTC.

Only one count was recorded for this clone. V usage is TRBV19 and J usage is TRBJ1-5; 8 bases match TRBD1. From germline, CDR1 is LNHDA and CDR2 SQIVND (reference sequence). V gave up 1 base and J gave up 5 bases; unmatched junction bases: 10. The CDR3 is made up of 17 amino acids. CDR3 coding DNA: TGTGCCAGTAGTATAGGAGGCAGGGGGCCCGGGGATCAGCCCCAGCATTTT. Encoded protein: CASSIGGRGPGDQPQHF. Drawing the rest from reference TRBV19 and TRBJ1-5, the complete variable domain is DGGITQSPKYLFRKEGQNVTLSCEQNLNHDAMYWYRQDPGQGLRLIYYSQIVNDFQKGDIAEGYSVSREKKESFPLTVTSAQKNPTAFYLCASSIGGRGPGDQPQHFGDGTRLSIL.

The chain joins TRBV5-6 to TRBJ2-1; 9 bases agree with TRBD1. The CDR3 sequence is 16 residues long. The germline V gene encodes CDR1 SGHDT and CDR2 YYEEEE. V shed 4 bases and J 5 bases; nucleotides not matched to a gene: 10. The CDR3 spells CASSERGQGLDNEQFF. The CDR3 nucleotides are TGTGCCAGCAGCGAAAGGGGACAGGGTTTGGACAATGAGCAGTTCTTC.

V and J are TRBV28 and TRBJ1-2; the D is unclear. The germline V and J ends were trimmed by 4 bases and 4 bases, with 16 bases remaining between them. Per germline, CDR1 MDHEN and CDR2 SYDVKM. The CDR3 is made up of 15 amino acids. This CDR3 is CASSSTPRAAYGYTF. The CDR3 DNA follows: TGTGCCAGCAGTTCCACGCCGCGGGCGGCCTATGGCTACACCTTC.

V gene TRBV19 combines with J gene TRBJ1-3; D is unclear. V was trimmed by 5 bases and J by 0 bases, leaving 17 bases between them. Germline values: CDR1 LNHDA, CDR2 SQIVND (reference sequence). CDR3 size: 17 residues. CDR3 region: CASSWSAGGFSGNTIYF. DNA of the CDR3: TGTGCCAGTAGTTGGTCGGCAGGCGGGTTCTCTGGAAACACCATATATTTT.

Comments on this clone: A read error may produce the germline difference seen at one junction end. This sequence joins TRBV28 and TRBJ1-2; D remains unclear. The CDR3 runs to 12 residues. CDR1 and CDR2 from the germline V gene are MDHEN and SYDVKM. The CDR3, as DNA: TGTGCCAGCACCACTCCTAATTATGGCTACACCTTC. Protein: CASTTPNYGYTF.

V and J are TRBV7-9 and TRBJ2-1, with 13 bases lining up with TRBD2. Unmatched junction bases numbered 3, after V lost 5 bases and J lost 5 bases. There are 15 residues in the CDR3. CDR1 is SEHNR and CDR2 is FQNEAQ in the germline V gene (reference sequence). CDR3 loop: CASSRTSGGHNEQFF. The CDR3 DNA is TGTGCCAGCAGCCGGACTAGCGGGGGTCACAATGAGCAGTTCTTC.

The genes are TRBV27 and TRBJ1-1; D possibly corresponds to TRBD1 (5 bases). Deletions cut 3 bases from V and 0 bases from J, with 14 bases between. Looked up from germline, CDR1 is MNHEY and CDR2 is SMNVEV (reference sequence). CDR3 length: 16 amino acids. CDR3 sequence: CASSFVTDKMNTEAFF. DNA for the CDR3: TGTGCCAGCAGTTTTGTCACGGACAAAATGAACACTGAAGCTTTCTTT.